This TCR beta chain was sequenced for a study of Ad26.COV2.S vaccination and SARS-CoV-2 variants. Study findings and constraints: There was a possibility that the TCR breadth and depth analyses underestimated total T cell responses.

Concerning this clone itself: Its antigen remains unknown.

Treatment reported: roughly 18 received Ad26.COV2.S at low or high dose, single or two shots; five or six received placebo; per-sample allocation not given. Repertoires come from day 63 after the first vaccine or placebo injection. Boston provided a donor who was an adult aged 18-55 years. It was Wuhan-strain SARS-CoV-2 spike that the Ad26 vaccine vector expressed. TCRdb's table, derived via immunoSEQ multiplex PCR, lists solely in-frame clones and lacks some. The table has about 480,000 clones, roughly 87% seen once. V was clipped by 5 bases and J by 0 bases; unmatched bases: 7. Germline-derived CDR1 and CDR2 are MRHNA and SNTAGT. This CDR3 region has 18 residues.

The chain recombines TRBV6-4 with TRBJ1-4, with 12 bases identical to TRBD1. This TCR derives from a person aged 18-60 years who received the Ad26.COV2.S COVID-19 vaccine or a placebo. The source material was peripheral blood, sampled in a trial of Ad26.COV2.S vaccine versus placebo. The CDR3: CASSPRDRGLSTNEKLFF. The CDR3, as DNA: TGTGCCAGCAGTCCCCGGGACAGGGGGCTCTCAACTAATGAAAAACTGTTTTTT.